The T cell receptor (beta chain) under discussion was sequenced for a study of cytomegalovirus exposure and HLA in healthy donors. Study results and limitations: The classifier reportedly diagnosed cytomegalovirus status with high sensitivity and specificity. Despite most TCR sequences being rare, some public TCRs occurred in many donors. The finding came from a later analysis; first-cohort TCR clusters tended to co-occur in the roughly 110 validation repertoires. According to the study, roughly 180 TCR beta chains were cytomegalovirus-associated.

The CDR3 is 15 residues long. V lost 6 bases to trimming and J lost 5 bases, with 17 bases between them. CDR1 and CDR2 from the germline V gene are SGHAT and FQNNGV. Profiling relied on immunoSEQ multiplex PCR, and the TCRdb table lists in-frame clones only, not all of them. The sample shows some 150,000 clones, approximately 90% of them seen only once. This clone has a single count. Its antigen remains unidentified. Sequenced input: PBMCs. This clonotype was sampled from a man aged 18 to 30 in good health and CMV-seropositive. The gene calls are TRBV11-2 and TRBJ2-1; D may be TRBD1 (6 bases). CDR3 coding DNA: TGTGCCAGCAGACCTACAGGGATAGTAAACAATGAGCAGTTCTTC. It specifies CASRPTGIVNNEQFF. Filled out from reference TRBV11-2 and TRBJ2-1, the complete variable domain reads EAGVAQSPRYKIIEKRQSVAFWCNPISGHATLYWYQQILGQGPKLLIQFQNNGVVDDSQLPKDRFSAERLKGVDSTLKIQPAKLEDSAVYLCASRPTGIVNNEQFFGPGTRLTVL.